This is a list of T cell receptor beta chains from one sample in a study of cytomegalovirus exposure and HLA in healthy donors. Generated by immunoSEQ multiplex PCR, the TCRdb table keeps only in-frame clones and is missing some. In the table there are fewer than 200,000 clones, about 79% of which are singletons. Sequenced: PBMCs. These receptor sequences come from a girl aged 2-10 years in good health and CMV-seropositive. Each CDR3 is given with its conserved first and last residue.

V gene: TRBV9
J gene: TRBJ2-3
CDR3 protein: CASSSRGQHTDTQYF

V gene: TRBV6-6
J gene: TRBJ1-1
CDR3 protein: CASSPRQGTDTEAFF

V gene: TRBV19
J gene: TRBJ2-1
CDR3 protein: CASTSTPGTRHYGTEQFF

V gene: TRBV5-1
J gene: TRBJ2-5
CDR3 protein: CASSMGLAGPQETQYF

V gene: TRBV5-4
J gene: TRBJ2-3
CDR3 protein: CASSHLKREPGDTQYF

V gene: TRBV19
J gene: TRBJ1-4
CDR3 protein: CASSQGQRNEKLFF

V gene: TRBV28
J gene: TRBJ2-7
CDR3 protein: CASSPVLSEQYF

V gene: TRBV14
J gene: TRBJ2-5
CDR3 protein: CASSHFEETQYF

V gene: TRBV30
J gene: TRBJ2-1
CDR3 protein: CAWRYTGGWDEQFF

V gene: TRBV2
J gene: TRBJ1-4
CDR3 protein: CASNGVERSLEKLFF

V gene: TRBV15
J gene: TRBJ2-6
CDR3 protein: CATSNKGLVSGANVLTF

V gene: TRBV7-9
J gene: TRBJ2-5
CDR3 protein: CASSPTYGSGSPPGQYF

V gene: TRBV12-5
J gene: TRBJ2-1
CDR3 protein: CASGSGTSGSDEQFF

V gene: TRBV6-5
J gene: TRBJ1-1
CDR3 protein: CASINGNTEAFF

V gene: TRBV9
J gene: TRBJ2-3
CDR3 protein: CASSDPPTSPNTDTQYF

V gene: TRBV25-1
J gene: TRBJ2-1
CDR3 protein: CASSEYGSGVGHNEQFF

V gene: TRBV2
J gene: TRBJ1-1
CDR3 protein: CASSTMSQGGTEAFF

V gene: TRBV5-1
J gene: TRBJ1-4
CDR3 protein: CASSPEGPPTNEKLFF

V gene: TRBV15
J gene: TRBJ2-1
CDR3 protein: CATQLGRYNEQFF

V gene: TRBV30
J gene: TRBJ2-3
CDR3 protein: CAWSVGRPSTDTQYF

V gene: TRBV28
J gene: TRBJ1-3
CDR3 protein: CASSDLGAGNTIYF

V gene: TRBV10-3
J gene: TRBJ1-1
CDR3 protein: CASGGPNTEAFF

V gene: TRBV30
J gene: TRBJ1-5
CDR3 protein: CAWSMTDNQPQHF

V gene: TRBV4-1
J gene: TRBJ2-7
CDR3 protein: CASSPGLPITYEQYF

V gene: TRBV6-5
J gene: TRBJ1-5
CDR3 protein: CASSSMGQHQPQHF

V gene: TRBV7-3
J gene: TRBJ2-2
CDR3 protein: CASSIKRGTTGELFF

V gene: TRBV6-1
J gene: TRBJ2-7
CDR3 protein: CASSAGSYEQYF

V gene: TRBV5-6
J gene: TRBJ2-1
CDR3 protein: CVSSFSEAGVRYNEQFF

V gene: TRBV29-1
J gene: TRBJ1-1
CDR3 protein: CSADRGQRAFF

V gene: TRBV28
J gene: TRBJ2-7
CDR3 protein: CASSSQGAPYEQYF

V gene: TRBV7-2
J gene: TRBJ1-2
CDR3 protein: CASSKEVSDYGYTF

V gene: TRBV19
J gene: TRBJ2-7
CDR3 protein: CASRRDINYEQYF

V gene: TRBV6-1
J gene: TRBJ2-5
CDR3 protein: CASSVGASGSRKTQYF

V gene: TRBV6-5
J gene: TRBJ2-7
CDR3 protein: CASSGGAYEQYF

V gene: TRBV6-5
J gene: TRBJ1-2
CDR3 protein: CASSYGQGANYGYTF

V gene: TRBV11-3
J gene: TRBJ2-5
CDR3 protein: CASSLVFAGGEETQYF

V gene: TRBV5-1
J gene: TRBJ2-1
CDR3 protein: CASSLRQGAAYNEQFF

V gene: TRBV4-1
J gene: TRBJ2-1
CDR3 protein: CASSQRRVAGGNEQFF

V gene: TRBV9
J gene: TRBJ1-3
CDR3 protein: CASSTSPGNTIYF

V gene: TRBV28
J gene: TRBJ1-4
CDR3 protein: CASSLPGHSTNEKLFF

V gene: TRBV6-5
J gene: .
CDR3 protein: CASSLGTGYYEQYF

V gene: TRBV4-2
J gene: TRBJ2-3
CDR3 protein: CASSQQTGFTDTQYF

V gene: TRBV6-5
J gene: TRBJ2-7
CDR3 protein: CASSRLAGGYEQYF